A selection of T cell receptor beta chains follows, all from one sample in a study of shared clonotypes between healthy human individuals. Assay used: immunoSEQ multiplex PCR; TCRdb lists only in-frame clones, some missing. Here the sample spans about 1 million clones, roughly 80% being singletons. The sequencing input was memory CD4+ T cells sorted from blood. These receptors all come from a man in his late teens or twenties in good health. CDR3s include the opening cysteine and the closing phenylalanine or tryptophan. A D gene is named only where the DNA matches it firmly. Where a row states a size, it is once, few, many or the class of an expanded clone; other rows omit it.

j_gene: TRBJ2-7
v_gene: TRBV2
d_gene: NA
abundance: few
CDR3nt: TGTGCCAGCAGTCCGAACTACGAGCAGTACTTC
CDR3aa: CASSPNYEQYF

j_gene: TRBJ2-1
v_gene: TRBV30
d_gene: TRBD2
abundance: NA
CDR3nt: TGTGCCTGGAGTGTTCGAAGCGGGGGGTACAATGAGCAGTTCTTC
CDR3aa: CAWSVRSGGYNEQFF

j_gene: TRBJ1-5
v_gene: TRBV7-2
d_gene: NA
abundance: NA
CDR3nt: TGTGCCAGCAGCCCCCGACCAGGTCAGCCCCAGCATTTT
CDR3aa: CASSPRPGQPQHF

j_gene: TRBJ1-3
v_gene: TRBV7-9
d_gene: NA
abundance: NA
CDR3nt: TGTGCCAGCAGCCGGGCCACCAACACTGGAAACACCATATATTTT
CDR3aa: CASSRATNTGNTIYF

j_gene: TRBJ2-1
v_gene: TRBV28
d_gene: NA
abundance: NA
CDR3nt: TGTGCCAGCACTAACCCCCGGGAGCAGTTCTTC
CDR3aa: CASTNPREQFF

j_gene: TRBJ2-7
v_gene: TRBV6-1
d_gene: TRBD2
abundance: NA
CDR3nt: TGTGCCAGCAGTGAGGGCGGGAGTAATAGCGAGCAGTACTTC
CDR3aa: CASSEGGSNSEQYF

j_gene: TRBJ2-2
v_gene: TRBV30
d_gene: NA
abundance: NA
CDR3nt: TGTGCCTGGAAAAACGCCGGGGAGCTGTTTTTT
CDR3aa: CAWKNAGELFF

j_gene: TRBJ1-5
v_gene: TRBV7-4
d_gene: TRBD1
abundance: NA
CDR3nt: TGTGCCAGCAGCACAGGGGGTCAGCCCCAGCATTTT
CDR3aa: CASSTGGQPQHF

j_gene: TRBJ1-1
v_gene: TRBV29-1
d_gene: NA
abundance: NA
CDR3nt: TGCAGCGTTGAAGGAGGGACTGAAGCTTTCTTT
CDR3aa: CSVEGGTEAFF

j_gene: TRBJ2-1
v_gene: TRBV28
d_gene: NA
abundance: NA
CDR3nt: TGTGTCAGCAGCCGAGAGGATGAGCAGTTCTTC
CDR3aa: CVSSREDEQFF

j_gene: TRBJ2-2
v_gene: TRBV2
d_gene: TRBD2
abundance: few
CDR3nt: TGTGCCAGCAAAGGACTAGCTAGCACCGGGGAGCTGTTTTTT
CDR3aa: CASKGLASTGELFF

j_gene: TRBJ1-1
v_gene: TRBV7-2
d_gene: NA
abundance: NA
CDR3nt: TGTGCCAGCAGCTTAGATCGGAGAGGGGACACTGAAGCTTTCTTT
CDR3aa: CASSLDRRGDTEAFF

j_gene: TRBJ1-5
v_gene: TRBV6-5
d_gene: NA
abundance: NA
CDR3nt: TGTGCCAGCAGCGACAGAGGGAGCAATCAGCCCCAGCATTTT
CDR3aa: CASSDRGSNQPQHF

j_gene: TRBJ2-1
v_gene: TRBV29-1
d_gene: TRBD1
abundance: NA
CDR3nt: TGCAGCGCTGGGACAGGGGTCGGCAATGAGCAGTTCTTC
CDR3aa: CSAGTGVGNEQFF

j_gene: TRBJ2-2
v_gene: TRBV4-2
d_gene: NA
abundance: NA
CDR3nt: TGTGCCAGCAGCCGCCTACTCTCGGTTGTCGGGGAGCTGTTTTTT
CDR3aa: CASSRLLSVVGELFF

j_gene: TRBJ2-2
v_gene: TRBV7-9
d_gene: NA
abundance: few
CDR3nt: TGTGCCAGCAGCTTAGGACGAGCCGGGGAGCTGTTTTTT
CDR3aa: CASSLGRAGELFF

j_gene: TRBJ1-4
v_gene: TRBV7-6
d_gene: NA
abundance: NA
CDR3nt: TGTGCCAGCAGCTTAGGGGGGATCGGTGAAAAACTGTTTTTT
CDR3aa: CASSLGGIGEKLFF

j_gene: TRBJ1-5
v_gene: TRBV7-8
d_gene: NA
abundance: NA
CDR3nt: TGTGCCAGCAGCTTTCGCGATCAGCCCCAGCATTTT
CDR3aa: CASSFRDQPQHF

j_gene: TRBJ2-1
v_gene: TRBV10-2
d_gene: TRBD2
abundance: NA
CDR3nt: TGCGCCAGCAGAGGACTAGGGACTATTGATGAGCAGTTCTTC
CDR3aa: CASRGLGTIDEQFF

j_gene: TRBJ2-6
v_gene: TRBV18
d_gene: NA
abundance: NA
CDR3nt: TGTGCCAGCTCACCCGTTCCAGGGGCCAACGTCCTGACTTTC
CDR3aa: CASSPVPGANVLTF

j_gene: TRBJ1-1
v_gene: TRBV18
d_gene: NA
abundance: few
CDR3nt: TGTGCCAGCCGAAACACTGAAGCTTTCTTT
CDR3aa: CASRNTEAFF

j_gene: TRBJ1-3
v_gene: TRBV30
d_gene: NA
abundance: NA
CDR3nt: TGTGCCTGGACAGGGCGAAACACCATATATTTT
CDR3aa: CAWTGRNTIYF

j_gene: TRBJ2-5
v_gene: TRBV28
d_gene: NA
abundance: NA
CDR3nt: TGTGCCAGCAGTCCTCATCAACGGGAGACCCAGTACTTC
CDR3aa: CASSPHQRETQYF

j_gene: TRBJ2-1
v_gene: TRBV6-4
d_gene: TRBD2
abundance: NA
CDR3nt: TGTGCCAGCAGTGAAGGCGGGGGACCCAACAATGAGCAGTTCTTC
CDR3aa: CASSEGGGPNNEQFF

j_gene: TRBJ2-2
v_gene: TRBV11-3
d_gene: NA
abundance: NA
CDR3nt: TGTGCCAGCAGCAACAGGGAGGGCGGGGAGCTGTTTTTT
CDR3aa: CASSNREGGELFF

j_gene: TRBJ2-5
v_gene: TRBV27
d_gene: TRBD2
abundance: NA
CDR3nt: TGTGCCAGCAGCAATTTCGCTAGCGGGTCTCCGTACCAAGAGACCCAGTACTTC
CDR3aa: CASSNFASGSPYQETQYF

j_gene: TRBJ1-2
v_gene: TRBV28
d_gene: NA
abundance: NA
CDR3nt: TGTGCCAGCAGTTTGACGGCTAACTATGGCTACACCTTC
CDR3aa: CASSLTANYGYTF

j_gene: TRBJ1-2
v_gene: TRBV2
d_gene: NA
abundance: NA
CDR3nt: TGTGCCAGCAGTGACAGGGGAGGGTATCGCTACACCTTC
CDR3aa: CASSDRGGYRYTF

j_gene: TRBJ2-7
v_gene: TRBV25-1
d_gene: TRBD1
abundance: NA
CDR3nt: TGTGCCAGTAGACAGGGGATTTCCTACGAGCAGTACTTC
CDR3aa: CASRQGISYEQYF

j_gene: TRBJ1-3
v_gene: TRBV6-1
d_gene: NA
abundance: NA
CDR3nt: TGTGCCAGCAGTGAAGGCCCCTACTCTGGAAACACCATATATTTT
CDR3aa: CASSEGPYSGNTIYF

j_gene: TRBJ1-4
v_gene: TRBV6-5
d_gene: NA
abundance: NA
CDR3nt: TGTGCCAGCAGGACTAGAGCGGAAAAACTGTTTTTT
CDR3aa: CASRTRAEKLFF

j_gene: TRBJ1-2
v_gene: TRBV19
d_gene: NA
abundance: NA
CDR3nt: TGTGCCAGTAGTGGCCGGACAGCTGGCTACACCTTC
CDR3aa: CASSGRTAGYTF

j_gene: TRBJ2-7
v_gene: TRBV5-1
d_gene: TRBD1
abundance: NA
CDR3nt: TGCGCCAGCAGCTCCGTTGCAGGGGGAGCCTACGAGCAGTACTTC
CDR3aa: CASSSVAGGAYEQYF

j_gene: TRBJ2-7
v_gene: TRBV18
d_gene: NA
abundance: NA
CDR3nt: TGTGCCAGCTCACCGCCTATATCCTACGAGCAGTACTTC
CDR3aa: CASSPPISYEQYF

j_gene: TRBJ2-2
v_gene: TRBV10-3
d_gene: NA
abundance: NA
CDR3nt: TGTGCCAGTTGGTGGGGCGCCGGGGAGCTGTTTTTT
CDR3aa: CASWWGAGELFF

j_gene: TRBJ1-1
v_gene: TRBV6-1
d_gene: NA
abundance: few
CDR3nt: TGTGCCAGCAAGGGAGGAGGGAACACTGAAGCTTTCTTT
CDR3aa: CASKGGGNTEAFF

j_gene: TRBJ2-7
v_gene: TRBV10-2
d_gene: NA
abundance: NA
CDR3nt: TGCGCCAGCAATGAACTATTGGGGGAGCAGTACTTC
CDR3aa: CASNELLGEQYF

j_gene: TRBJ2-1
v_gene: TRBV2
d_gene: NA
abundance: NA
CDR3nt: TGTGCCAGCAGTGAAGCGGACATGCGTATATTTTTAGGGAATGAGCAGTTCTTC
CDR3aa: CASSEADMRIFLGNEQFF

j_gene: TRBJ2-7
v_gene: TRBV6-1
d_gene: TRBD1
abundance: NA
CDR3nt: TGTGCCAGCAGCGGTCGAGGGGGCGGCGAGCAGTACTTC
CDR3aa: CASSGRGGGEQYF

j_gene: TRBJ1-2
v_gene: TRBV28
d_gene: NA
abundance: NA
CDR3nt: TGTGCCAGCAGTTTTCGGGGGGTAGGCGGCTACACCTTC
CDR3aa: CASSFRGVGGYTF

j_gene: TRBJ1-2
v_gene: TRBV6-5
d_gene: NA
abundance: few
CDR3nt: TGTGCCAGCACCGGCAGGGATCAGCATGGCTACACCTTC
CDR3aa: CASTGRDQHGYTF

j_gene: TRBJ1-2
v_gene: TRBV6-5
d_gene: TRBD1
abundance: NA
CDR3nt: TGTGCCAGCAGCGAGGGGGCTCGTTATGGCTACACCTTC
CDR3aa: CASSEGARYGYTF

j_gene: TRBJ2-5
v_gene: TRBV5-1
d_gene: NA
abundance: NA
CDR3nt: TGCGCCAGCAGCCCAACCGGAGTGGGGTACCAAGAGACCCAGTACTTC
CDR3aa: CASSPTGVGYQETQYF

j_gene: TRBJ2-2
v_gene: TRBV2
d_gene: NA
abundance: NA
CDR3nt: TGTGCCAGCAGGCCCCGGGCCTCAAACACCGGGGAGCTGTTTTTT
CDR3aa: CASRPRASNTGELFF

j_gene: TRBJ1-5
v_gene: TRBV18
d_gene: NA
abundance: many
CDR3nt: TGTGCCAGCTCACCACTAGGGGGTGTCAATCAGCCCCAGCATTTT
CDR3aa: CASSPLGGVNQPQHF